The 28 T cell receptor beta chains below were found in one sample sequenced in a study of blood T cell repertoires in COVID-19. Libraries were prepared by immunoSEQ multiplex PCR; TCRdb keeps only in-frame clonotypes and omits some of them. The sample records a few hundred thousand clones, 75% to 85% being singletons. Material for sequencing was peripheral blood. These receptors came from a human donor in a cohort sampled during active COVID-19.

The genes are TRBV6-5 and TRBJ2-7; tentative D call: TRBD1 (6 bases). The CDR3 is made up of 14 amino acids. Germline V CDR1 and CDR2: MNHEY, SVGAGI. Trimming removed 10 bases from V and 0 bases from J, with 16 bases in between. The CDR3 DNA reads as TGTGCCACCAAGGGGGAAATGAGCTCCTACGAGCAGTACTTC. Translated, it gives CATKGEMSSYEQYF.

The chain couples TRBV7-9 to TRBJ1-2; 8 nucleotides match TRBD1. Unmatched junction bases numbered 11, after V lost 6 bases and J lost 5 bases. Germline CDR1 is SEHNR and CDR2 is FQNEAQ (reference sequence). The CDR3 loop spans 15 amino acids. CDR3 protein: CASSSRSGQEYGYTF. CDR3 DNA: TGTGCCAGCAGTTCGAGATCGGGACAGGAGTATGGCTACACCTTC.

This clone was seen just once. V usage is TRBV9 and J usage is TRBJ2-2; 11 nucleotides line up with TRBD2. V dropped 8 bases and J dropped 1; count of bases not matched to a gene: 4. The CDR3 spans 15 residues. Germline V gene lookup returns CDR1 SGDLS and CDR2 YYNGEE. The CDR3 sequence: CASSGTSGNTGELFF. CDR3 DNA: TGTGCCAGTTCCGGGACTAGCGGGAACACCGGGGAGCTGTTTTTT.

The chain uses TRBV4-1 and TRBJ1-1; D is unresolved. V lost 2 bases and J 0 bases, leaving 10 bases between the germline ends. Germline values: CDR1 MGHRA, CDR2 YSYEKL. The CDR3 loop spans 15 amino acids. The CDR3 DNA is TGCGCCAGCAGCCAAAGCCAGGAGGTGAACACTGAAGCTTTCTTT. Protein product: CASSQSQEVNTEAFF.

The V and J genes are TRBV3-1 (or the pseudogene TRBV3-2) and TRBJ1-2; 8 bases fit TRBD1. CDR1 and CDR2 (germline): LGHDT, YNNKEL (reference sequence). The CDR3 has 19 amino acids. The V gene end was trimmed by 0 bases and the J gene end by 4 bases; junction bases not matched to a gene: 16. CDR3 in DNA: TGTGCCAGCAGCCAAGATGGGGGGACAGGTCTACTAAACTTCTATGGCTACACCTTC. Translated: CASSQDGGTGLLNFYGYTF.

The chain uses TRBV28 and TRBJ2-3; 9 nucleotides match TRBD2. CDR3 size: 19 residues. From germline, CDR1 is MDHEN and CDR2 SYDVKM. V lost 5 bases and J lost 0; bases outside the gene matches: 15. CDR3 sequence (DNA): TGTGCCAGCAGTCGCCGGGCTAGCGGGACAACCACTAGCACAGATACGCAGTATTTT. Protein product: CASSRRASGTTTSTDTQYF.

V and J are TRBV6-5 and TRBJ1-1; possibly TRBD1 for D (5 bases). The CDR3 sequence is 13 residues long. The V gene lost 11 bases and the J gene lost 0 bases, with 13 bases spanning the gap. In germline, CDR1 is MNHEY, CDR2 SVGAGI. The chain's CDR3 is CAAGPSMNTEAFF. CDR3 bases: TGTGCCGCAGGGCCTTCCATGAACACTGAAGCTTTCTTT.

The J gene is TRBJ2-7, the V gene TRBV24-1; 7 nucleotides agree with TRBD1. Germline values: CDR1 KGHDR, CDR2 SFDVKD. V was pared by 5 bases and J by 1 base, with 4 bases of the junction left unmatched. The CDR3 is made up of 14 amino acids. CDR3 in amino acids: CATSGRDSSYEQYF. CDR3 DNA: TGTGCCACCAGTGGCCGGGACAGTTCCTACGAGCAGTACTTC.

This clone was detected once. This chain joins TRBV6-6 and TRBJ2-1, with TRBD2 matching over 13 bases. CDR3 length: 15 residues. V trimming: 6 bases; J trimming: 9 bases; junction bases outside the gene matches: 8. Per germline, CDR1 MNHNY and CDR2 SVGAGI (reference sequence). The CDR3 loop is CASSNGLAGEREQFF. CDR3 coding DNA: TGTGCCAGCAGCAACGGACTAGCGGGAGAACGTGAGCAGTTCTTC.

This clone was seen once. The rearrangement uses TRBV4-2 and TRBJ2-5, with TRBD2 matching 14 bases. Trimming removed 0 bases from V and 2 bases from J; junction bases left unmatched: 8. CDR3 length: 19 amino acids. The germline V gene has CDR1 LGHNA and CDR2 YNFKEQ. The CDR3 protein is CASSQEARTSGGLQETQYF. The DNA for the CDR3 is TGTGCCAGCAGCCAAGAGGCGAGGACTAGCGGGGGGTTACAAGAGACCCAGTACTTC.

The J gene is TRBJ1-4, the V gene TRBV19; a weak D match, TRBD1 (6 bases). Trimming removed 7 bases from V and 7 bases from J, with 19 bases in between. Germline V gives CDR1 LNHDA, CDR2 SQIVND (reference sequence). The CDR3 is 15 residues long. The CDR3: CASKDSVLGPEKLFF. CDR3 coding DNA: TGTGCCAGTAAGGACAGCGTCTTAGGGCCTGAAAAACTGTTTTTT.

The V gene is TRBV30, the J gene TRBJ2-4, with D hard to call. This CDR3 region has 13 residues. Germline V CDR1 and CDR2: GTSNPN, SVGIG (reference sequence). Deletions cut 0 bases from V and 6 bases from J, with 9 bases between. This CDR3 reads CAWSVREVNIQYF. The CDR3 coding sequence is TGTGCCTGGAGTGTACGTGAGGTAAACATTCAGTACTTC.

The CDR3 DNA is TGTGCCAGCAGGGCGGACAGGACCACGACCCACGAGCAGTACTTC. Amino acid sequence: CASRADRTTTHEQYF. The chain combines TRBV2 with TRBJ2-7, with 7 bases lining up with TRBD1. The V and J ends lost 6 bases and 5 bases, in that order; junction bases with no gene match: 13. Germline lookup yields CDR1 SNHLY and CDR2 FYNNEI. CDR3 size: 15 residues. Looking up the rest from reference TRBV2 and TRBJ2-7 gives the full variable domain: EPEVTQTPSHQVTQMGQEVILRCVPISNHLYFYWYRQILGQKVEFLVSFYNNEISEKSEIFDDQFSVERPDGSNFTLKIRSTKLEDSAMYFCASRADRTTTHEQYFGPGTRLTVT.

The chain combines TRBV19 with TRBJ1-5; D is undetermined. The germline CDR1 and CDR2 sequences are LNHDA and SQIVND (reference sequence). The CDR3 has 12 residues. V was cut by 1 base and J by 7 bases, with 5 bases left in between. The CDR3 DNA sequence: TGTGCCAGTAGTATAGCGGGACAGCCCCAGCATTTT. Its translation is CASSIAGQPQHF.

This rearrangement joins TRBV6-5 to TRBJ2-1; 7 nucleotides agree with TRBD2. Trimming removed 8 bases from V and 0 bases from J; junction bases left unmatched: 1. CDR3 length equals 13 residues. The germline V gene encodes CDR1 MNHEY and CDR2 SVGAGI. This CDR3 is CASGGSSYNEQFF. The CDR3 coding sequence is TGTGCCAGCGGCGGGAGCTCCTACAATGAGCAGTTCTTC.

This clone was detected once. The CDR3 loop is CASSPRREGNEQFF. The DNA of the CDR3 is TGTGCCAGCTCACCAAGAAGGGAGGGAAATGAGCAGTTCTTC. The chain couples TRBV18 to TRBJ2-1, with 7 positions matching TRBD2. The length of the CDR3 is 14 residues. The germline CDR1 and CDR2 sequences are KGHSH and LQKENI. The trim removed 2 bases at V and 7 bases at J, leaving 5 bases unmatched. Drawing the rest from reference TRBV18 and TRBJ2-1, the complete variable domain is NAGVMQNPRHLVRRRGQEARLRCSPMKGHSHVYWYRQLPEEGLKFMVYLQKENIIDESGMPKERFSAEFPKEGPSILRIQQVVRGDSAAYFCASSPRREGNEQFFGPGTRLTVL.

This clone was seen a single time. The chain joins TRBV2 to TRBJ2-1, with unresolved D. This CDR3 has 10 amino acids. Trimming shortened V by 8 bases and J by 5 bases, and 4 bases separated the two germline ends. The germline V gene encodes CDR1 SNHLY and CDR2 FYNNEI. The CDR3 is CASLDNEQFF. The CDR3 nucleotides read TGTGCCAGCTTAGACAATGAGCAGTTCTTC.

This sequence joins TRBV18 and TRBJ2-7; D perhaps matches TRBD1 (6 bases). CDR1 KGHSH and CDR2 LQKENI come from the germline V gene. There are 15 residues in the CDR3. V lost 1 base and J 0 bases, leaving 10 bases between the germline ends. CDR3 residues: CASSPRRQASYEQYF. CDR3 bases: TGTGCCAGCTCACCACGGAGACAGGCCTCCTACGAGCAGTACTTC.

Details on this clone: The same CDR3 also results from other DNA sequences found in this sample. The chain links TRBV18 to TRBJ1-5; D may be TRBD1 (6 bases). The germline gives CDR1 KGHSH, CDR2 LQKENI. The CDR3 sequence is 15 residues long. V was cut by 0 bases and J by 2 bases, with 8 bases left in between. CDR3 in amino acids: CASSPPGGGNQPQHF. The DNA of the CDR3 is TGTGCCAGCTCACCACCAGGGGGAGGCAATCAGCCCCAGCATTTT. The full variable domain, in which reference TRBV18 and TRBJ1-5 provide the parts outside the CDR3, is NAGVMQNPRHLVRRRGQEARLRCSPMKGHSHVYWYRQLPEEGLKFMVYLQKENIIDESGMPKERFSAEFPKEGPSILRIQQVVRGDSAAYFCASSPPGGGNQPQHFGDGTRLSIL.

J is TRBJ1-2 and V is TRBV28; D ambiguous. V dropped 2 bases and J dropped 1 base, with 11 bases sitting between them. The CDR3 has 15 residues. Germline V gene sequence: CDR1 MDHEN, CDR2 SYDVKM. This chain's CDR3 is CASSLRVGLNYGYTF. CDR3 nucleotide sequence: TGTGCCAGCAGTTTAAGGGTCGGACTTAACTATGGCTACACCTTC.

The CDR3 DNA reads as TGTGCCAGCAGCGTAGGGACTAGCAGGGGTACGCAGTATTTT. This codes for CASSVGTSRGTQYF. J is TRBJ2-3 and V is TRBV9; 8 bases match TRBD2. Looked up from germline, CDR1 is SGDLS and CDR2 is YYNGEE. Trimming at V came to 0 bases and at J to 8 bases, leaving 5 bases not matched to a gene. CDR3 size: 14 residues.

Here the CDR3 DNA reads TGTGCCAGTAGTATTCGGACAGGGGGCAATCAGCCCCAGCATTTT. This translates into CASSIRTGGNQPQHF. The chain joins TRBV19 to TRBJ1-5, with 9 bases lining up with TRBD1. The CDR3 consists of 15 residues. V shed 3 bases and J 2 bases; nucleotides not matched to a gene: 2. Germline CDR1 reads LNHDA; CDR2 reads SQIVND (reference sequence).

The chain carries TRBV6-1 and TRBJ1-1; D is perhaps TRBD1 (5 bases). Germline V CDR1 and CDR2: MNHNS, SASEGT. V lost 2 bases and J 11 bases, leaving 12 bases between the germline ends. CDR3 length equals 12 residues. The CDR3 spells CASSESKGQAFF. DNA for the CDR3: TGTGCCAGCAGTGAAAGTAAGGGGCAGGCTTTCTTT.

The chain carries TRBV19 and TRBJ1-4; possibly TRBD1 for D (5 bases). CDR3 size: 12 residues. With 7 bases removed from V and 8 bases from J, the gap between germline ends came to 11 bases. CDR1 and CDR2 from the germline V gene are LNHDA and SQIVND (reference sequence). The CDR3 loop reads CASNLRGEKLFF. CDR3 nucleotides: TGTGCCAGTAATCTTCGGGGGGAAAAACTGTTTTTT.

A single count supports this clone. The rearrangement links TRBV20-1 to TRBJ1-1; weak D call: TRBD1 (6 bases). This CDR3 spans 11 amino acids. V lost 8 bases and J lost 10, with 17 bases in between. Per germline, CDR1 DFQATT and CDR2 SNEGSKA (reference sequence). CDR3 residues: CSYQGQRGAFF. In DNA form, the CDR3 reads TGCAGTTATCAGGGGCAACGGGGAGCTTTCTTT.

The chain employs TRBV18 and TRBJ1-4; D gene unclear. V lost 1 base and J 0 bases, leaving 9 bases between the germline ends. The germline V gene encodes CDR1 KGHSH and CDR2 LQKENI. This CDR3 is built from 16 residues. The CDR3 nucleotides read TGTGCCAGCTCACCACAGAGGGCTACAACTAATGAAAAACTGTTTTTT. Translation: CASSPQRATTNEKLFF. The full variable domain, in which reference TRBV18 and TRBJ1-4 provide the parts outside the CDR3, is NAGVMQNPRHLVRRRGQEARLRCSPMKGHSHVYWYRQLPEEGLKFMVYLQKENIIDESGMPKERFSAEFPKEGPSILRIQQVVRGDSAAYFCASSPQRATTNEKLFFGSGTQLSVL.

The count of this clone is one. The chain is built from TRBV6-6 and TRBJ1-2; possibly TRBD1 for D (6 bases). Trimming took off 5 bases at V and 2 bases at J, with 9 bases between the two ends. This CDR3 is built from 13 residues. The germline CDR1 and CDR2 sequences are MNHNY and SVGAGI (reference sequence). CDR3 in amino acids: CASSPTGNYGYTF. The CDR3 bases are TGTGCCAGCAGTCCAACAGGGAACTATGGCTACACCTTC.

The J gene is TRBJ2-3, the V gene TRBV30; 8 bases align to TRBD2. The CDR3 runs 13 residues. Germline trimming cut 5 bases from V and 4 bases from J; bases unmatched to any gene: 5. The germline gives CDR1 GTSNPN, CDR2 SVGIG (reference sequence). CDR3 in DNA: TGTGCCTGGGCCCCCGGGGGGGCAGATACGCAGTATTTT. It specifies CAWAPGGADTQYF. The full variable domain, in which reference TRBV30 and TRBJ2-3 provide the parts outside the CDR3, is SQTIHQWPATLVQPVGSPLSLECTVEGTSNPNLYWYRQAAGRGLQLLFYSVGIGQISSEVPQNLSASRPQDRQFILSSKKLLLSDSGFYLCAWAPGGADTQYFGPGTRLTVL.